This passage covers 26 T cell receptor beta chains from one sample sequenced in a study of T cell responses to AZD1222 COVID-19 vaccine. Measured with immunoSEQ multiplex PCR; TCRdb has only the in-frame clones, and not every one. The sample yields approximately 190,000 clones, roughly 92% seen once. The sequenced sample was peripheral blood, obtained 28 days after the second dose of the MenACWY control vaccine. Every receptor here comes from an adult who received the MenACWY meningococcal vaccine as a control.

The CDR3 coding sequence is TGTGCCAGCAGTTACGGGCTGAACCGGGAGACCCAGTACTTC. Translated, it gives CASSYGLNRETQYF. The genes are TRBV6-5 and TRBJ2-5, with unresolved D. There are 14 residues in the CDR3. Between the trimmed V and J ends, which lost 2 bases and 5 bases, there was a span of 12 bases. Germline V gene sequence: CDR1 MNHEY, CDR2 SVGAGI.

V gene TRBV19 combines with J gene TRBJ2-7; D assignment may be TRBD1 or TRBD2 (5 bases each). Between the trimmed V and J ends, which lost 6 bases and 2 bases, there was a span of 14 bases. Germline values: CDR1 LNHDA, CDR2 SQIVND (reference sequence). This CDR3 has 14 residues. The CDR3 nucleotides are TGTGCCAGTAGGCTTGGGACGGAACCCTACGAGCAGTACTTC. This codes for CASRLGTEPYEQYF.

The chain carries TRBV30 and TRBJ1-2; D might be TRBD1 (5 bases). CDR1 is GTSNPN and CDR2 is SVGIG in the germline V gene (reference sequence). The V end lost 4 bases, the J end lost 2 bases, and 14 bases lay between the germline ends. The CDR3 contains 14 residues. This chain's CDR3 is CAWTKGGDNYGYTF. The CDR3 DNA reads TGTGCCTGGACGAAAGGCGGGGACAACTATGGCTACACCTTC.

The chain is built from TRBV15 and TRBJ2-2; no firm D call. Germline CDR1 LNHNV, CDR2 YYDKDF (reference sequence). The CDR3 is made up of 16 amino acids. V lost 1 base and J lost 1, with 10 bases in between. The CDR3 region has the DNA TGTGCCACCAGCAGAGCCCTGGCGTGGAACACCGGGGAGCTGTTTTTT. As protein: CATSRALAWNTGELFF. The variable domain in full, completed from reference TRBV15 and TRBJ2-2, reads DAMVIQNPRYQVTQFGKPVTLSCSQTLNHNVMYWYQQKSSQAPKLLFHYYDKDFNNEADTPDNFQSRRPNTSFCFLDIRSPGLGDTAMYLCATSRALAWNTGELFFGEGSRLTVL.

This chain uses TRBV5-4 with TRBJ2-2, with 8 bases fitting TRBD2. CDR3 size: 16 residues. Germline V gives CDR1 SGHNT, CDR2 YYREEE (reference sequence). The junction had 11 bases not matched to a gene; V was cut back by 4 bases and J by 6 bases. Written as DNA, the CDR3 is TGTGCCAGCAGCCACGGGGCCCGGGGGGGTGCCGGGGAGCTGTTTTTT. This translates into CASSHGARGGAGELFF.

V and J are TRBV3-1 (or the pseudogene TRBV3-2) and TRBJ1-5; tentatively, D is TRBD1 (6 bases). V was shortened by 0 bases and J by 2 bases, with 11 bases between the two germline ends. Germline CDR1 reads LGHDT; CDR2 reads YNNKEL (reference sequence). The CDR3 runs 16 residues. The CDR3 DNA is TGTGCCAGCAGCCAAGATTGGGGGGCTGGCAATCAGCCCCAGCATTTT. Its protein product is CASSQDWGAGNQPQHF.

J is TRBJ1-5 and V is TRBV19; D gene ambiguous. V gave up 6 bases and J gave up 1 base, with 10 bases separating them. This CDR3 has 14 amino acids. Per the germline V gene, CDR1 is LNHDA and CDR2 is SQIVND (reference sequence). The CDR3 coding sequence is TGTGCCAGTAGCCAAGCCCTGAGCAATCAGCCCCAGCATTTT. Translated: CASSQALSNQPQHF.

The chain combines TRBV11-3 with TRBJ2-5, with D uncertain. Germline V gene data show CDR1 as SGHNT and CDR2 as YENEEA. The CDR3 is 14 amino acids. V was shortened by 5 bases and J by 7 bases, with 17 bases between the two germline ends. In DNA, the CDR3 is TGTGCCAGCAGCCGGGCTACCGGGTCGGTGACCCAGTACTTC. As protein: CASSRATGSVTQYF.

The rearrangement joins TRBV4-3 to TRBJ2-3; 13 nucleotides line up with TRBD2. The CDR3 length is 17 residues. Unmatched junction bases numbered 2, after V lost 0 bases and J lost 2 bases. Germline V gives CDR1 LGHNA, CDR2 YSLEER. CDR3 loop: CASSQEGTSGNTDTQYF. The DNA for the CDR3 is TGCGCCAGCAGCCAAGAGGGGACTAGCGGGAACACAGATACGCAGTATTTT.

The chain links TRBV11-2 to TRBJ2-1; 8 bases are shared with TRBD2. The V gene end was trimmed by 4 bases and the J gene end by 7 bases; junction bases not matched to a gene: 6. Germline-derived CDR1 and CDR2 are SGHAT and FQNNGV. This CDR3 has 14 amino acids. The CDR3 nucleotides are TGTGCCAGCAGCTACTGGAGCGGGGGTAATGAGCAGTTCTTC. This sequence encodes CASSYWSGGNEQFF.

V is TRBV20-1 and J is TRBJ1-3; 7 bases are a match to TRBD1. V was pared by 3 bases and J by 0 bases, with 5 bases of the junction left unmatched. CDR3 length: 15 amino acids. Looked up from germline, CDR1 is DFQATT and CDR2 is SNEGSKA (reference sequence). The CDR3 loop reads CSASGGQTSGNTIYF. The CDR3 DNA sequence: TGCAGTGCTAGTGGGGGACAGACCTCTGGAAACACCATATATTTT.

This chain joins TRBV6-2 or TRBV6-3 and TRBJ2-5; perhaps TRBD1 as D (6 bases). Germline CDR1 MNHEY, CDR2 SVGEGT. V gave up 5 bases and J gave up 3 bases, with 16 bases separating them. The CDR3 totals 15 residues. The CDR3 loop reads CASSPPGTRKETQYF. The CDR3, as DNA: TGTGCCAGCAGTCCCCCCGGGACAAGAAAAGAGACCCAGTACTTC.

This chain connects TRBV5-4 to TRBJ2-1; 13 nucleotides align to TRBD2. CDR1 is SGHNT, CDR2 YYREEE, per germline (reference sequence). After removal of 5 bases from V and 12 bases from J, the junction contained 17 bases not matched to a gene. The CDR3 has 17 amino acids. The CDR3 loop reads CASRTTLTSGRASGQFF. As DNA, the CDR3 is TGTGCCAGCAGAACTACCCTCACTAGCGGGAGGGCCTCTGGGCAGTTCTTC.

The chain employs TRBV3-1 (or the pseudogene TRBV3-2) and TRBJ2-3, with TRBD2 matching over 16 bases. The CDR3 has 19 residues. Germline CDR1 LGHDT, CDR2 YNNKEL (reference sequence). Trimming cost V 4 bases and J 5 bases; bases outside gene matches: 12. The CDR3 reads CASSPGLAGGPGSGDTQYF. The CDR3 coding sequence is TGTGCCAGCAGCCCGGGACTAGCGGGAGGGCCGGGGTCGGGAGATACGCAGTATTTT.

The chain has TRBV11-3 and TRBJ2-5; 7 bases are shared with TRBD1. With 4 bases clipped from V and 3 bases from J, the junction kept 8 bases outside the gene matches. The CDR3 contains 15 residues. Germline V CDR1 and CDR2: SGHNT, YENEEA. CDR3 sequence: CASSSSTGSKETQYF. The DNA of the CDR3 is TGTGCCAGCAGCTCCTCGACAGGGTCCAAAGAGACCCAGTACTTC.

The V gene is TRBV19, the J gene TRBJ2-5; TRBD2 is a possible D gene (7 bases). CDR1 and CDR2 from the germline V gene are LNHDA and SQIVND (reference sequence). CDR3 length equals 15 residues. V gave up 0 bases and J gave up 7 bases, with 15 bases separating them. The CDR3 nucleotides read TGTGCCAGTAGTATAGAGGGGGGGGGCCTGCGGACCCAGTACTTC. Translated, it gives CASSIEGGGLRTQYF.

This clone was observed a few times. This chain connects TRBV6-5 to TRBJ1-1; D might be TRBD1 (6 bases). CDR1 MNHEY and CDR2 SVGAGI come from the germline V gene. Trimming removed 5 bases at V and 1 base at J, with 14 bases between. This CDR3 is 15 amino acids long. The CDR3 here is CASSNWGAGNTEAFF. CDR3 in DNA: TGTGCCAGCAGTAATTGGGGGGCGGGGAACACTGAAGCTTTCTTT.

This clone was picked up one time. J is TRBJ1-2 and V is TRBV6-2 or TRBV6-3, with a possible D match to TRBD1 (5 bases). Germline V CDR1 and CDR2: MNHEY, SVGEGT. The CDR3 is made up of 16 amino acids. V was pared by 2 bases and J by 7 bases, with 20 bases between. CDR3 DNA sequence: TGTGCCAGCAGTTACCCCGTCTACAGGAGAAATGGTGGCTACACCTTC. Protein: CASSYPVYRRNGGYTF.

The V gene is TRBV24-1, the J gene TRBJ1-1, with D possibly matching TRBD1 (5 bases). Trimming shortened V by 5 bases and J by 3 bases, and 12 bases separated the two germline ends. Germline CDR1 and CDR2: KGHDR and SFDVKD. This CDR3 is built from 14 residues. DNA for the CDR3: TGTGCCACCAGTGCACGGGGGTTGGACACTGAAGCTTTCTTT. Its protein product is CATSARGLDTEAFF.

The chain combines TRBV7-2 with TRBJ2-3; TRBD2 agrees at 7 bases. The V segment lost 5 bases and the J segment 0 bases; nucleotides outside the gene matches: 11. Per the germline V gene, CDR1 is SGHTA and CDR2 is FQGNSA. This CDR3 region has 17 residues. CDR3 in amino acids: CASSPRRGGASTDTQYF. The CDR3 DNA reads TGTGCCAGCAGCCCCAGGAGGGGAGGGGCCAGCACAGATACGCAGTATTTT.

The gene calls are TRBV5-1 and TRBJ1-2, with TRBD1 as a possible D gene (5 bases). Trimming stripped 4 bases from V and 3 bases from J, with 13 bases between. The V gene's germline CDR1 is SGHRS and CDR2 YFSETQ. The CDR3 extends over 14 amino acids. The CDR3 region has the DNA TGCGCCAGCAGCACCCTGGAAGGGGACTATGGCTACACCTTC. This translates into CASSTLEGDYGYTF.

The CDR3: CASSESRVYGYTF. CDR3 nucleotide sequence: TGTGCCAGCAGTGAATCCAGGGTTTATGGCTACACCTTC. The V and J genes are TRBV25-1 and TRBJ1-2; TRBD1 might be the D (5 bases). CDR1 MGHDK and CDR2 SYGVNS come from the germline V gene. Trimming pared 1 base from V and 5 bases from J, leaving 8 bases between. This CDR3 contains 13 residues.

CDR3 loop: CATAGSLNEQFF. The CDR3 region has the DNA TGTGCCACCGCTGGGTCCCTCAATGAGCAGTTCTTC. V gene TRBV24-1 combines with J gene TRBJ2-1; no definite D call. The CDR3 loop spans 12 amino acids. V gave up 9 bases and J gave up 6 bases, with 11 bases separating them. The germline gives CDR1 KGHDR, CDR2 SFDVKD.

This clone was found once. V is TRBV11-2 and J is TRBJ1-1; the D gene is possibly TRBD1 (5 bases). The V gene's germline CDR1 is SGHAT and CDR2 FQNNGV. The CDR3 loop spans 16 amino acids. Trimming removed 3 bases at V and 2 bases at J, with 16 bases between. The CDR3 DNA reads as TGTGCCAGCAGCTTCCCGGCGGCAGGGACTAACACTGAAGCTTTCTTT. Encoded protein: CASSFPAAGTNTEAFF.

The chain is built from TRBV18 and TRBJ1-1; D gene ambiguous. CDR3 length equals 15 residues. Trimming pared 1 base from V and 4 bases from J, leaving 13 bases between. Germline lookup yields CDR1 KGHSH and CDR2 LQKENI. CDR3 DNA: TGTGCCAGCTCACCACTCGAGGATAGAGGCACTGAAGCTTTCTTT. Protein: CASSPLEDRGTEAFF.

The chain carries TRBV19 and TRBJ1-5; 8 positions agree with TRBD1. CDR1 is LNHDA and CDR2 is SQIVND in the germline V gene (reference sequence). J gave up 4 bases and V 3 bases, and 8 bases lay outside the gene matches. The CDR3 has 16 residues. The CDR3 coding sequence is TGTGCCAGTAGTATTGGACAGGGAATCCGAAATCAGCCCCAGCATTTT. It specifies CASSIGQGIRNQPQHF.